Given below is one T cell receptor beta chain in context. The repertoire was sequenced with immunoSEQ multiplex PCR; TCRdb's copy has only in-frame clones and lacks some. In the table there are hundreds of thousands of clones, about 91% of which are singletons. This sample is drawn from a study of blood T cell repertoires in COVID-19. CDR1 is MDHEN, CDR2 SYDVKM, per germline. V was clipped by 6 bases and J by 7 bases; unmatched bases: 9. This CDR3 has 15 amino acids. The genes are TRBV28 and TRBJ1-2; TRBD1 agrees at 12 bases. This TCR came from a woman in her forties who had recovered from COVID-19. The sequenced sample consisted of PBMCs or T cells enriched from blood (not recorded which). Written as DNA, the CDR3 is TGTGCCAGCAGAAACCCGGGACAGGGGGCATCTGGCTACACCTTC. It yields the protein CASRNPGQGASGYTF.